This TCR beta chain was captured in a study of CD8+ T cells in alopecia areata. Extracted RNA was reverse transcribed into cDNA, the sequencing template. Using immunoSEQ multiplex PCR, the repertoire was profiled, and TCRdb retains in-frame clones only, with some absent. This sample carries about 82,000 clones, 45% to 60% of them seen once, and the ten largest clones take about 6%. Germline CDR1 KGHSH, CDR2 LQKENI. The V end lost 5 bases, the J end lost 0 bases, and 14 bases lay between the germline ends. The CDR3 sequence is 15 residues long. The sequence was collected from a human donor with alopecia areata. Input material: NKG2D-high CD8+ T cells sorted from blood. The chain links TRBV18 to TRBJ2-7; D might be TRBD2 (6 bases). The CDR3: CASSTTGTSSYEQYF. The CDR3 region has the DNA TGTGCCAGCTCAACTACCGGGACTTCCTCCTACGAGCAGTACTTC.